The 21 T cell receptor beta chains listed next were all sequenced from one sample in a study of breast tumors, draining lymph nodes, adjacent tissues (dated by TCRdb to about 2016). The lymph node samples were taken from the axillary draining lymph nodes of breast cancer patients. The library was obtained by multiplex PCR. Sequencing relied on an Illumina HiSeq 2000. TCRdb itself trimmed the public reads at Q25 with fastp, ran MiXCR and retained productive beta chains. Every distinct CDR3 protein forms one entry, paired with its most common genes and DNA. The sample profile shows fewer than 300,000 distinct CDR3 sequences; about 30% of them were found once. The ten largest account for 1.1% to 1.5% of the sample. Sequenced: axillary lymph node tissue. These receptors were obtained from a female donor with breast cancer. Some clones in this sample may be carry-over from other donors' samples.

The chain joins TRBV20-1 to TRBJ2-7; 9 nucleotides match TRBD2. V lost 6 bases to trimming and J lost 6 bases; unmatched junction nucleotides: 12. Germline CDR1 DFQATT, CDR2 SNEGSKA (reference sequence). This CDR3 has 14 residues. In DNA form, the CDR3 reads TGCAGTGCAACCGGGACTAGCAGATCTTCCGAGCAGTACTTC. This sequence encodes CSATGTSRSSEQYF.

Of note for this clonotype: A read error may account for a junction end that differs from germline. V is TRBV11-2 and J is TRBJ2-5, with 10 bases that match TRBD2. The CDR3 is 16 amino acids. CDR1 is SGHAT, CDR2 FQNNGV, per germline. Here the CDR3 DNA reads TGTGCCAGCAGCTTAGATGAGGCTAGCGGGAGAGATCCCGAGCAGTTC. It encodes CASSLDEASGRDPEQF.

This clonotype was observed at least ten times. One end of the junction does not line up with germline, which may come from a read error. V and J are TRBV7-2 and TRBJ2-1, with D possibly matching TRBD2 (6 bases). The CDR3 loop spans 15 amino acids. The germline CDR1 and CDR2 sequences are SGHTA and FQGNSA. CDR3 sequence (DNA): TGTGCCAGCAGTTTAGTCGGGGGAGTTGGCAATGAGCAGTTCTTC. It encodes CASSLVGGVGNEQFF.

This chain joins TRBV29-1 and TRBJ1-1, with D unresolved. Trimming stripped 7 bases from V and 1 base from J, with 16 bases between. This CDR3 is built from 14 residues. CDR1 is SQVTM, CDR2 ANQGSEA, per germline. CDR3 nucleotide sequence: TGCAGCGCCGTGTGGCGTCACAGGAACACTGAAGCTTTCTTT. It translates to CSAVWRHRNTEAFF.

This clonotype was recorded many times. Germline is not matched at one junction end, which may reflect a read error. V usage is TRBV9 and J usage is TRBJ2-5; 8 bases are a match to TRBD1. Germline CDR1 reads SGDLS; CDR2 reads YYNGEE. CDR3 length: 14 residues. CDR3 nucleotide sequence: TGTGCCAGCAGCGTGGGACAGGTTCGGGAGACCCAGTCCTTC. Translated: CASSVGQVRETQSF. Supplemented by reference TRBV9 and TRBJ2-5, the full variable domain reads DSGVTQTPKHLITATGQRVTLRCSPRSGDLSVYWYQQSLDQGLQFLIQYYNGEERAKGNILERFSAQQFPDLHSELNLSSLELGDSALYFCASSVGQVRETQSFGPGTRLLVL.

This clonotype was seen more than once but under ten times. This clone may be a read error of a much larger clone one base away. This rearrangement joins TRBV9 to TRBJ2-1; D unresolved. This CDR3 comprises 14 residues. Germline CDR1 reads SGDLS; CDR2 reads YYNGEE. The CDR3 sequence is CASSAPDGYNEQSF. In DNA form, the CDR3 reads TGTGCCAGCAGCGCCCCCGATGGGTACAATGAGCAGTCCTTC. Combining the CDR3 with reference TRBV9 and TRBJ2-1 gives the whole variable domain DSGVTQTPKHLITATGQRVTLRCSPRSGDLSVYWYQQSLDQGLQFLIQYYNGEERAKGNILERFSAQQFPDLHSELNLSSLELGDSALYFCASSAPDGYNEQSFGPGTRLTVL.

The chain combines TRBV29-1 with TRBJ1-1; TRBD1 is a possible D gene (6 bases). Trimming cost V 6 bases and J 10 bases, with 24 bases left between them. Germline loops: CDR1 SQVTM, CDR2 ANQGSEA. The CDR3 runs to 14 residues. The CDR3 nucleotides read TGCAGCGTCCCACCCCGGAACAGGGTAGGGGTAGCTTTCTTT. Protein: CSVPPRNRVGVAFF.

About this clonotype: The CDR3 ends on some other residue instead of the conserved phenylalanine or tryptophan, so this is likely a read error. The chain joins TRBV7-3 to TRBJ2-5; TRBD1 agrees at 8 bases. The trim removed 8 bases at V and 4 bases at J, leaving 9 bases unmatched. CDR1 and CDR2 from the germline V gene are SGHTA and FQGTGA. This CDR3 comprises 14 residues. The CDR3 bases are TGTGCCAGCGGCAATACAGGGGGAGGAGAGACCCAGTACCTC. Its protein product is CASGNTGGGETQYL.

This clonotype has a count of ten or more. The chain combines TRBV5-1 with TRBJ1-6, with 7 bases that match TRBD1. Germline V CDR1 and CDR2: SGHRS, YFSETQ. The CDR3 sequence is 15 residues long. V shed 4 bases, J shed 9 bases, and the junction held 10 bases outside the gene matches. CDR3 amino acids: CASSLGTGDGSPLHF. In DNA, the CDR3 is TGCGCCAGCAGCCTGGGTACAGGGGACGGTTCACCCCTCCACTTT.

V gene TRBV7-9 combines with J gene TRBJ1-6; no reliable D call. Trimming removed 0 bases from V and 4 bases from J, with 16 bases in between. Germline CDR1 reads SEHNR; CDR2 reads FQNEAQ (reference sequence). The CDR3 is 18 amino acids. The CDR3 nucleotides read TGTGCCAGCAGCTTAGCGACAACGGGATTTGCGTATAATTCACCCCTCCACTTT. It specifies CASSLATTGFAYNSPLHF.

This sequence joins TRBV5-1 and TRBJ1-6, with a weak D call TRBD1 (5 bases). CDR1 and CDR2 from the germline V gene are SGHRS and YFSETQ. V lost 5 bases, J lost 16 bases, and 22 bases lay in between. The CDR3 covers 14 residues. The CDR3 nucleotides are TGCGCCAGCAGTTGGGACGGGGGAAATTCCCCTCTCCACTTT. Translating gives CASSWDGGNSPLHF.

The rearrangement joins TRBV6-5 to TRBJ1-2; a weak D match, TRBD1 (5 bases). In germline, CDR1 is MNHEY, CDR2 SVGAGI. V dropped 8 bases and J dropped 10 bases, with 20 bases sitting between them. This CDR3 contains 13 residues. CDR3 nucleotides: TGTGCCAGCCAGGGAGGTTTAAGGAGCTCCTACACCTTC. It is translated as CASQGGLRSSYTF.

The chain recombines TRBV7-8 with TRBJ2-3; D is possibly TRBD1 (5 bases). CDR1 and CDR2 from the germline V gene are SGHVS and FQNEAQ. V lost 3 bases to trimming and J lost 4 bases, with 14 bases between them. The CDR3 is made up of 15 amino acids. The CDR3 sequence is CASSFDRGRADTQYF. DNA of the CDR3: TGTGCCAGCAGCTTTGACCGAGGCAGGGCAGATACGCAGTATTTT.

This clonotype occurred many times. This chain connects TRBV19 to TRBJ2-7; 14 positions match TRBD2. Losses at the gene ends were 4 bases for V and 6 bases for J; bases not matched to a gene: 5. CDR1 and CDR2 from the germline V gene are LNHDA and SQIVND (reference sequence). This CDR3 has 15 amino acids. DNA for the CDR3: TGTGCCAGTAGTACGGGACTAGCGGGAGTGAGCGAGCAGTACTTC. It is translated as CASSTGLAGVSEQYF.

This clonotype was picked up many times. V is TRBV7-2 and J is TRBJ2-3; unclear D gene. CDR1 and CDR2 (germline): SGHTA, FQGNSA. The CDR3 covers 15 residues. Trimming took 3 bases from V and 3 from J, leaving 13 bases between them. The DNA for the CDR3 is TGTGCCAGCAGCTTCCGGGCCCAGGCGACAGATACGCAGTATTTT. This gives the protein CASSFRAQATDTQYF.

As to this clonotype: At one end the junction does not follow the germline gene, possibly because of a read error. V and J are TRBV10-1 and TRBJ1-6; 8 nucleotides align to TRBD1. CDR1 and CDR2 from the germline V gene are WNHNN and SYGVQD (reference sequence). The CDR3 totals 14 residues. CDR3 coding DNA: TGCGCCAGCCCCGGACAGGGAGGATGCACACCCCCCCACTTT. This encodes CASPGQGGCTPPHF.

This clonotype was seen at least ten times. The gene calls are TRBV5-1 and TRBJ2-7; 10 bases match TRBD2. Looked up from germline, CDR1 is SGHRS and CDR2 is YFSETQ. The CDR3 spans 15 residues. J lost 3 bases, V lost 4 bases, and 7 bases had no gene match. CDR3 loop: CASSPGLAVDYEQYF. The CDR3 DNA sequence: TGCGCCAGCAGCCCCGGACTAGCGGTGGACTACGAGCAGTACTTC.

Worth noting for this clonotype: The junction departs from germline at one end; a sequencing error may be responsible. This chain connects TRBV7-9 to TRBJ2-6, with unresolved D. The CDR3 is 9 amino acids. Germline V CDR1 and CDR2: SEHNR, FQNEAQ (reference sequence). The DNA of the CDR3 is TGTGCCAGCAGCTTAGCGAAGGCTTTC. This gives the protein CASSLAKAF. The full variable domain, rest sourced from reference TRBV7-9 and TRBJ2-6, is DTGVSQNPRHKITKRGQNVTFRCDPISEHNRLYWYRQTLGQGPEFLTYFQNEAQLEKSRLLSDRFSAERPKGSFSTLEIQRTEQGDSAMYLCASSLAKAFGAGSRLTVL.

This clonotype was picked up many times. An end of the junction differs from the germline gene, which may be a read error. This chain uses TRBV6-6 with TRBJ2-2; weak D call: TRBD2 (6 bases). CDR1 MNHNY and CDR2 SVGAGI come from the germline V gene (reference sequence). The CDR3 is made up of 17 amino acids. In DNA, the CDR3 is TGTGCCAGCAGTCACTCGCCGGGACTGGGGGGCACCGGGGAGCTGTTTTTT. Translation: CASSHSPGLGGTGELFF.

There are many counts of this clonotype. This chain connects TRBV15 to TRBJ2-1; D might be TRBD1 (5 bases). This CDR3 is 15 amino acids long. The germline V gene encodes CDR1 LNHNV and CDR2 YYDKDF (reference sequence). V lost 0 bases and J lost 9, with 15 bases in between. For the CDR3, the DNA is TGTGCCACCAGCAGAGATAGGGGCGCTAATCGTGAGCAGTTCTTC. Encoded protein: CATSRDRGANREQFF.

The genes are TRBV9 and TRBJ2-1; 10 positions agree with TRBD2. The CDR3 totals 16 residues. Unmatched junction bases numbered 10, after V lost 3 bases and J lost 7 bases. In germline, CDR1 is SGDLS, CDR2 YYNGEE. CDR3 residues: CASSAAGLAGENEQFF. In nucleotides, the CDR3 is TGTGCCAGCAGCGCAGCAGGGCTAGCGGGGGAGAATGAGCAGTTCTTC.